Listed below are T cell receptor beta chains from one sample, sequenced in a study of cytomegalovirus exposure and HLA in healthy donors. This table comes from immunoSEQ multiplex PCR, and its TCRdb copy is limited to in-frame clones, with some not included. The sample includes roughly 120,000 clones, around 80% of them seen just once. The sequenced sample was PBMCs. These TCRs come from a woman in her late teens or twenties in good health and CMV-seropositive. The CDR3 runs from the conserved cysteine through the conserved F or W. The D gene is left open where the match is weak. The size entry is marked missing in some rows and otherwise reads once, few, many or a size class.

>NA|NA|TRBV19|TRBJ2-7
CASSSAPVLAYEQYF
TGTGCTAGTAGTTCAGCCCCGGTTTTAGCGTACGAGCAGTACTTC
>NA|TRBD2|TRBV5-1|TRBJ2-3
CASSLLSGGTDTQYF
TGCGCCAGCAGCTTGCTTAGCGGGGGCACAGATACGCAGTATTTT
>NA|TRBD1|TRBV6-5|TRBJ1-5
CASWTGQGAQPQHF
TGTGCCAGTTGGACCGGACAGGGGGCTCAGCCCCAGCATTTT
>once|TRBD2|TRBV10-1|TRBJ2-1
CASSDVAGGSYNEQFF
TGCGCCAGCAGTGACGTTGCGGGGGGGTCTTACAATGAGCAGTTCTTC
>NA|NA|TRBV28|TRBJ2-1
CASSSVEYEQFF
TGTGCCAGCAGTTCGGTGGAGTATGAGCAGTTCTTC
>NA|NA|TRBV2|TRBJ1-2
CASTEGLYNYGYTF
TGTGCCAGCACGGAGGGCCTCTATAACTATGGCTACACCTTC
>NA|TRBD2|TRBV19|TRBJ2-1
CASSWTSGGDSYNEQFF
TGTGCCAGTAGTTGGACTAGCGGGGGAGACTCCTACAATGAGCAGTTCTTC
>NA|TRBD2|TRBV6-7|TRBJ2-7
CASSWTSGASWYHEQYF
TGTGCCAGCAGTTGGACTAGCGGGGCCTCCTGGTACCACGAGCAGTACTTC
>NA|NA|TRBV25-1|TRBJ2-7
CASSHSGGIIDEQYF
TGTGCCAGCAGTCACTCTGGGGGGATTATTGACGAGCAGTACTTC
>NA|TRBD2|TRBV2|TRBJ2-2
CASRAGGGTGELFF
TGTGCCAGCAGGGCGGGGGGTGGCACCGGGGAGCTGTTTTTT
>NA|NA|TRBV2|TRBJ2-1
CASGLMDNYNEQFF
TGTGCCAGCGGCTTGATGGACAACTACAATGAGCAGTTCTTC
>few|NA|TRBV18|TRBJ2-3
CASSPWQATDTQYF
TGTGCCAGCTCACCATGGCAGGCCACAGATACGCAGTATTTT
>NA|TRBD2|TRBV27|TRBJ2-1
CASSLSAGGYNEQFF
TGTGCCAGCAGTTTATCGGCGGGGGGGTACAATGAGCAGTTCTTC
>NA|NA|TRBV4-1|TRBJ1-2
CASSQGPDPADGYTF
TGCGCCAGCAGCCAAGGGCCGGATCCGGCGGATGGCTACACCTTC
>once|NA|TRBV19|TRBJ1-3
CASSMEGNTIYF
TGTGCCAGTAGTATGGAGGGAAACACCATATATTTT
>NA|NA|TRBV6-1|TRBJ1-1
CASSEGQAFF
TGTGCCAGCAGTGAAGGGCAAGCTTTCTTT
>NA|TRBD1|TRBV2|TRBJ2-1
CASSPGQGADEQFF
TGTGCCAGCAGCCCCGGGCAGGGGGCGGATGAGCAGTTCTTC
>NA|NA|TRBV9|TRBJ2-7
CASSVGAGSSSYEQYF
TGTGCCAGCAGCGTAGGGGCAGGGTCGAGCTCCTACGAGCAGTACTTC
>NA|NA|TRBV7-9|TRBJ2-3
CASSFPVEGNTQYF
TGTGCCAGCAGCTTCCCTGTGGAGGGGAATACGCAGTATTTT
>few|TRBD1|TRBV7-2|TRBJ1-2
CASSLGVGQGDGYTF
TGTGCCAGCAGCTTAGGAGTGGGACAGGGGGATGGCTACACCTTC
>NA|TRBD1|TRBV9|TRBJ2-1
CASSVGTVNNEQFF
TGTGCCAGCAGCGTTGGGACAGTAAACAATGAGCAGTTCTTC
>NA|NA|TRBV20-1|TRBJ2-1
CSAWGRGQFF
TGCAGTGCTTGGGGCCGTGGGCAGTTCTTC
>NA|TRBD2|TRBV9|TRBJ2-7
CASSGNSGAFYEQYF
TGTGCCAGCAGCGGCAATAGCGGGGCCTTCTACGAGCAGTACTTC
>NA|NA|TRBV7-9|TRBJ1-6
CASSWQEGTPLHF
TGTGCCAGCAGCTGGCAGGAGGGGACACCCCTCCACTTT
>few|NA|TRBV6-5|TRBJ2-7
CASSYGREQYF
TGTGCCAGCAGTTACGGGCGCGAGCAGTACTTC
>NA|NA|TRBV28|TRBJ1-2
CASSLNRRKDYGYTF
TGTGCCAGCAGTCTAAACAGGAGAAAGGACTATGGCTACACCTTC
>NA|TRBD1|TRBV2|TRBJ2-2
CATFRDRGDGELFF
TGTGCCACCTTCCGGGACAGGGGGGACGGGGAGCTGTTTTTT
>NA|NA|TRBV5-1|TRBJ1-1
CASSTGRGGSIEAFF
TGCGCCAGCAGCACCGGCAGGGGTGGGAGTATTGAAGCTTTCTTT
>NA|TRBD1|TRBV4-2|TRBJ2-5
CASSQDLGAGGRETQYF
TGTGCCAGCAGCCAAGATCTGGGGGCAGGGGGTCGGGAGACCCAGTACTTC